This TCR beta chain was obtained from a study of blood T cell repertoires in COVID-19. Study details: COVID-19 samples collected from the United States, Italy and Spain covered acute and convalescent phases. The analysed material was cDNA or gDNA that came from T cells, B-cell-depleted T cells, or PBMCs.

Per the authors' pipeline: Nucleated cell number was recorded as an estimate derived from reference gene primer amplification. Libraries were prepared by immunoSEQ multiplex PCR; TCRdb keeps only in-frame clonotypes and omits some of them. The V and J calls and clone size are taken from that table; D and trimming were inferred from the DNA. The sample shows more than 70,000 clones, over 75% of them seen only once. Germline CDR1 reads MDHEN; CDR2 reads SYDVKM. The CDR3 totals 14 residues. V was pared by 2 bases and J by 4 bases, with 12 bases between. The sample comprised peripheral blood. The V call is TRBV28, the J call TRBJ2-7; D may be TRBD2 (5 bases). The TCR was taken from a woman younger than 35 with acute or convalescent COVID-19. The CDR3 sequence: CASSLGRRSYEQYF. CDR3 DNA sequence: TGTGCCAGCAGTTTAGGGAGACGATCATACGAGCAGTACTTC.